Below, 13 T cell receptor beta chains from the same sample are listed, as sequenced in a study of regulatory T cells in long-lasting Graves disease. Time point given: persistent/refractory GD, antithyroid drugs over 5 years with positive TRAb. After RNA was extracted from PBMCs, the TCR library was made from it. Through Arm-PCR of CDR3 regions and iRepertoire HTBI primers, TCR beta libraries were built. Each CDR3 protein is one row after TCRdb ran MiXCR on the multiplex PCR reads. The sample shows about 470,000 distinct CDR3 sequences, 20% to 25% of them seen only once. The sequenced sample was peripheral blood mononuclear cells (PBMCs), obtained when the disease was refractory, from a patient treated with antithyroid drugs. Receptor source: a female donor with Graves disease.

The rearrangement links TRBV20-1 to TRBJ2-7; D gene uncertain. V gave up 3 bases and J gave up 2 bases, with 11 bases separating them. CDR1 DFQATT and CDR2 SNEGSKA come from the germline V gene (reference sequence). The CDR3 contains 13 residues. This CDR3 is CSASHYRTYEQYF. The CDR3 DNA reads TGCAGTGCTAGCCATTACAGAACCTACGAGCAGTACTTC.

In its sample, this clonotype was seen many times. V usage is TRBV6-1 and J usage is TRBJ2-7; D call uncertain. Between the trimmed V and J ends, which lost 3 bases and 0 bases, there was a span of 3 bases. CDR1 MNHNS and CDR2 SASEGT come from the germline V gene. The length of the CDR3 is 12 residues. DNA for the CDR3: TGTGCCAGCAGTGAGAGCTCCTACGAGCAGTACTTC. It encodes CASSESSYEQYF.

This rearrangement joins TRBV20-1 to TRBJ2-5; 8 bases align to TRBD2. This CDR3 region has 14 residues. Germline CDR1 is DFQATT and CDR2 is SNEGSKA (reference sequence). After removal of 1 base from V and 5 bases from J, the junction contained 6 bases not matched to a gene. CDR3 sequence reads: CSARVREGRETQYF. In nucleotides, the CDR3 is TGCAGTGCTAGAGTTCGGGAGGGCCGTGAGACCCAGTACTTC.

Here the CDR3 DNA reads TGTGCCAGCAGCCAAGATTACGTCGGCACTGAAGCTTTCTTT. It codes for CASSQDYVGTEAFF. The chain combines TRBV4-2 with TRBJ1-1; no firm D call. The V end lost 0 bases, the J end lost 4 bases, and 9 bases lay between the germline ends. Germline V lookup: CDR1 LGHNA, CDR2 YNFKEQ. CDR3 length: 14 amino acids.

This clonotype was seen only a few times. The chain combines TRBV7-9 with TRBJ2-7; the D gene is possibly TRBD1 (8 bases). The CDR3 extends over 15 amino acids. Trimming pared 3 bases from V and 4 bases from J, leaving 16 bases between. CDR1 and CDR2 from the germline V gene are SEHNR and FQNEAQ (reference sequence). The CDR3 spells CASSFVGQGGYEQYF. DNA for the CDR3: TGTGCCAGCAGCTTCGTAGGACAGGGAGGGTACGAGCAGTACTTC.

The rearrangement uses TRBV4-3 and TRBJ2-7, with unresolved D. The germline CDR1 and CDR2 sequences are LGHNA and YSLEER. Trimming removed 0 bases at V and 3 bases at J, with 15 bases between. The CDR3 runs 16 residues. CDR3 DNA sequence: TGCGCCAGCAGCCAAGATCGATCCAACCCGAACTACGAGCAGTACTTC. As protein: CASSQDRSNPNYEQYF.

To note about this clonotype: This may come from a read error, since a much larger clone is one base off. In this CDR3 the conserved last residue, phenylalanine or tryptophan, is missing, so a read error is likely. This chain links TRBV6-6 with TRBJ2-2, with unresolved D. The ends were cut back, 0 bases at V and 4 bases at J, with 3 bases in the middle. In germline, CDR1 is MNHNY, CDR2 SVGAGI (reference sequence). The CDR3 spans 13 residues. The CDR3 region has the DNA TGTGCCAGCAGTTACTCGATCACCGGGGAGCTGTTTTAT. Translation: CASSYSITGELFY.

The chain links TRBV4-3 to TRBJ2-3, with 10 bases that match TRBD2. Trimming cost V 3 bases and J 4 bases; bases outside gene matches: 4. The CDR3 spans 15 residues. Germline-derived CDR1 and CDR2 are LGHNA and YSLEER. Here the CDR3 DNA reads TGCGCCAGCAGCCAGAGCGGGAGGGCCCCAGATACGCAGTATTTT. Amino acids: CASSQSGRAPDTQYF.

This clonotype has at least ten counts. As DNA, the CDR3 is TGTGCCAGCAGTTTAACCTACTCTGGAAACACCATATATTTT. Translation: CASSLTYSGNTIYF. The chain joins TRBV12-3 or TRBV12-4 to TRBJ1-3; D is ambiguous. The CDR3 length is 14 residues. V shed 2 bases and J shed 0 bases, with 5 bases lying between them.

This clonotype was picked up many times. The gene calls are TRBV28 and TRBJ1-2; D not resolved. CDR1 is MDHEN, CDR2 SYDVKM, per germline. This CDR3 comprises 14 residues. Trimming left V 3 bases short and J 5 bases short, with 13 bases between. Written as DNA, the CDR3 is TGTGCCAGCAGTTTTCGAGGGCTCGGTTATGGCTACACCTTC. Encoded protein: CASSFRGLGYGYTF.

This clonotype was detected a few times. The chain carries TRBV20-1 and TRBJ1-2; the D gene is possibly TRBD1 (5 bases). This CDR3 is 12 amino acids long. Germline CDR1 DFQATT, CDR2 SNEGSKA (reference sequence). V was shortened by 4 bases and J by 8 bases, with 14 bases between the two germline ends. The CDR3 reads CSAKEGLMGYTF. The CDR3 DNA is TGCAGTGCTAAAGAGGGGTTAATGGGCTACACCTTC.

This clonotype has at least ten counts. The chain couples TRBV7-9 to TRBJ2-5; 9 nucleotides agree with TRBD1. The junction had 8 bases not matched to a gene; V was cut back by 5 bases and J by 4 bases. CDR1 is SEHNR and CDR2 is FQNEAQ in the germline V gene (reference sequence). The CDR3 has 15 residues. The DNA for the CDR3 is TGTGCCAGCAGCCCCCAGACAGGGGGGTTAGAGACCCAGTACTTC. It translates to CASSPQTGGLETQYF.

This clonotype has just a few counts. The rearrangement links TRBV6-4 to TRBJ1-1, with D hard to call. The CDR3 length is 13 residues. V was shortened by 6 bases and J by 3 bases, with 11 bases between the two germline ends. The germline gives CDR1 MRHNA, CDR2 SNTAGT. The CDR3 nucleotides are TGTGCCAGCAGCAAAGAGGCAGACACTGAAGCTTTCTTT. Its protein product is CASSKEADTEAFF.